This TCR beta chain comes out of a study of early T cells in non-severe SARS-CoV-2 infection (dated by TCRdb to about 2021). A note on the overall study: TCR sequencing used bulk RNA from unsorted whole blood, so alpha and beta chains could not be paired. On the study overall, not on this receptor specifically: VDJdb matching was skewed toward anti-spike CD8 responses and likely underestimated virus-specific expansions by missing private and CD4 specificities.

The study was a case-control design nested within a healthcare worker cohort in London, UK, with weekly nasopharyngeal swab PCR tests and blood sampling. Healthcare workers were recruited during the week of the UK lockdown, between 23 and 31 March 2020, and followed weekly for up to 16 weeks. Library preparation employed 5' RACE. The sequencing machine was a NextSeq 500. To correct for sequencing error and PCR bias, the TCR library protocol tagged individual cDNA molecules with unique molecular identifiers. TCR alpha and beta chains were both sequenced, and the abundances of alpha and beta sequences in each sample were closely correlated with each other. In the original analysis: Decombinator V4 was used to perform V gene, J gene and CDR3 annotation of TCR sequences. Expanded TCRs were defined as changing significantly between any two time points under a Poisson model with p below 0.0001. Abundances of TCRs were expressed as counts per million after normalisation to the total number of TCRs sequenced in each sample. TRAV1-2 paired with TRAJ12, TRAJ20 or TRAJ33 defined MAIT TCRs, while TRAV10 paired with TRAJ18 defined iNKT TCRs. A search of VDJdb, accessed on 1 November 2021, was run for TCRs annotated to CMV, EBV and SARS-CoV-2, with TCRs annotated for multiple antigens excluded. Starting from the raw public reads, TCRdb applied fastp trimming at Q25, assembled clones with MiXCR and retained in-frame beta chains. Each entry is one CDR3 protein sequence, shown with its most common DNA and genes. It is TCRdb's table, rather than the study itself, that gives the V and J calls and clone size. The sample table shows roughly 45,000 distinct CDR3 sequences, and 12% are seen once. The top ten hold around 9.1% of the sample.

The germline ends are 5 bases apart after V is trimmed by 3 bases and J by 0 bases. CDR1 and CDR2 were assigned from the germline V gene as MDHEN and SYDVKM. Including cysteine and phenylalanine, the CDR3 has 14 amino acids. Only the CDR3 region is kept as DNA, spanning 42 bases read in frame from base 1. This clonotype came up many times. The specificity of this receptor is unknown. No base quality information exists; no much larger clone differs at one position. The chain joins TRBV28 to TRBJ2-2, with no D gene named confidently. The material sequenced was whole blood. The source of this sequence is an adult who was a healthcare worker with PCR-confirmed SARS-CoV-2 infection or an uninfected control (not recorded which). The CDR3 protein is CASSLQANTGELFF. The bases read TGTGCCAGCAGTTTGCAGGCGAACACCGGGGAGCTGTTTTTT.